This record looks at one T cell receptor (beta chain) sequence and its context. The sample comes from a study of radiotherapy plus CTLA-4 blockade in lung cancer. This CDR3 is built from 15 residues. Germline loops: CDR1 SGHRS, CDR2 YFSETQ. V lost 6 bases to trimming and J lost 4 bases; unmatched junction nucleotides: 9. Produced via immunoSEQ multiplex PCR; TCRdb's table is partial and in-frame only. Of tens of thousands of clones in the sample, 75% to 80% were seen once. The J gene is TRBJ2-1, the V gene TRBV5-1; 8 bases line up with TRBD2. The specimen was peripheral blood, collected from a patient treated with radiotherapy plus ipilimumab. This TCR was sampled from a human donor with non-small cell lung cancer whose response to radiotherapy plus ipilimumab could not be evaluated. CDR3 sequence: CASKREIVIYNEQFF. In nucleotides, the CDR3 is TGCGCCAGCAAGCGGGAGATCGTCATTTACAATGAGCAGTTCTTC.